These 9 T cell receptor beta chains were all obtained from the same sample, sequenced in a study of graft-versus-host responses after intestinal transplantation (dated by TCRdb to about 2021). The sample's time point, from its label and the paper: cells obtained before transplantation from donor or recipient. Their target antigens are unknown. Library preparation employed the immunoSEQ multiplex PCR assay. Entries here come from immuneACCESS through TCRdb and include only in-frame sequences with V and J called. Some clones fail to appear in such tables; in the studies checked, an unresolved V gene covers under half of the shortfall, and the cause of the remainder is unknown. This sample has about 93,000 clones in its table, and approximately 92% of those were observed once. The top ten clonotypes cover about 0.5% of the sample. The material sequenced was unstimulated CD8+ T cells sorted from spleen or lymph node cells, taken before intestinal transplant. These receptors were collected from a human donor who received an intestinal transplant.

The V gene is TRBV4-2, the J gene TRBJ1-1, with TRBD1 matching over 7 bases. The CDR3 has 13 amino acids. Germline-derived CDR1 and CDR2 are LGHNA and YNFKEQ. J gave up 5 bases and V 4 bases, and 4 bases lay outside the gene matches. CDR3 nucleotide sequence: TGTGCCAGCAGCCGAGGGGGCGGTACTGAAGCTTTCTTT. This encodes CASSRGGGTEAFF.

CDR3 in DNA: TGTGCCAGCAGTGACTCGACAGGGGGTAGCAATGAGCAGTTCTTC. Its translation is CASSDSTGGSNEQFF. The chain recombines TRBV6-4 with TRBJ2-1, with 9 bases aligning to TRBD1. The CDR3 is 15 amino acids. Germline V CDR1 and CDR2: MRHNA, SNTAGT. Trimming removed 0 bases from V and 6 bases from J; junction bases left unmatched: 3.

CDR3 protein: CASSPGQGEYEQYF. The DNA of the CDR3 is TGTGCCAGCAGCCCGGGACAGGGGGAGTACGAGCAGTACTTC. V usage is TRBV7-6 and J usage is TRBJ2-7, with TRBD1 identical over 11 bases. The CDR3 covers 14 residues. V shed 5 bases, J shed 4 bases, and the junction held 4 bases outside the gene matches. The germline V gene has CDR1 SGHVS and CDR2 FNYEAQ. Combining the CDR3 with reference TRBV7-6 and TRBJ2-7 gives the whole variable domain GAGVSQSPRYKVTKRGQDVALRCDPISGHVSLYWYRQALGQGPEFLTYFNYEAQQDKSGLPNDRFSAERPEGSISTLTIQRTEQRDSAMYRCASSPGQGEYEQYFGPGTRLTVT.

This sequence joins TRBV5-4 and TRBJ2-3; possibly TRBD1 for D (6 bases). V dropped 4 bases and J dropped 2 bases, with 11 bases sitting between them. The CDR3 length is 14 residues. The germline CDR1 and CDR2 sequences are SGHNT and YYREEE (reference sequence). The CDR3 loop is CASSPRTVTDTQYF. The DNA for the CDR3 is TGTGCCAGCAGCCCACGGACAGTCACAGATACGCAGTATTTT.

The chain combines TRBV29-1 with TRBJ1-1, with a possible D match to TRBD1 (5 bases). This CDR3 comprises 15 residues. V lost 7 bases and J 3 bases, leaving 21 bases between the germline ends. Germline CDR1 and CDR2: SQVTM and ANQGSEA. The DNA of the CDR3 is TGCAGCGCGATCCAGGCCCGGGGGACCCACACTGAAGCTTTCTTT. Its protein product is CSAIQARGTHTEAFF.

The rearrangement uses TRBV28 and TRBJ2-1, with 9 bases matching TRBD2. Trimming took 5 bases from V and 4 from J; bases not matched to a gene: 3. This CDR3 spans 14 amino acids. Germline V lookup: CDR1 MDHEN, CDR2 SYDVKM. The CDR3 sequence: CASSLLAGYNEQFF. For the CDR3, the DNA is TGTGCCAGCAGTCTCCTAGCGGGGTACAATGAGCAGTTCTTC.

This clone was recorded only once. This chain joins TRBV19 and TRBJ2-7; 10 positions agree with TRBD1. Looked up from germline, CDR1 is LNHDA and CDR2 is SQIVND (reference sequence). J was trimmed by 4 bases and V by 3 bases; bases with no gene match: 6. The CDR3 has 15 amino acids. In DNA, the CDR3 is TGTGCCAGTAGTATCTCGACAGGGGGCTGGTACGAGCAGTACTTC. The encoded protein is CASSISTGGWYEQYF.

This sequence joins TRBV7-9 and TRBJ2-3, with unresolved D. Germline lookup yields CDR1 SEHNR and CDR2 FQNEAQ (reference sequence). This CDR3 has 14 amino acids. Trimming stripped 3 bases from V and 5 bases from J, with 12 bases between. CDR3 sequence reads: CASSFEFTGDTQYF. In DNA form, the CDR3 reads TGTGCCAGCAGCTTCGAGTTTACCGGAGATACGCAGTATTTT.

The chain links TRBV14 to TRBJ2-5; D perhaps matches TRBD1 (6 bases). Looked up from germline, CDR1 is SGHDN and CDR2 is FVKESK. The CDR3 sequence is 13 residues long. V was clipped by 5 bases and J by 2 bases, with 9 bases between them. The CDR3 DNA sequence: TGTGCCAGCAGCGAACAGGGACAAGAGACCCAGTACTTC. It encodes CASSEQGQETQYF.